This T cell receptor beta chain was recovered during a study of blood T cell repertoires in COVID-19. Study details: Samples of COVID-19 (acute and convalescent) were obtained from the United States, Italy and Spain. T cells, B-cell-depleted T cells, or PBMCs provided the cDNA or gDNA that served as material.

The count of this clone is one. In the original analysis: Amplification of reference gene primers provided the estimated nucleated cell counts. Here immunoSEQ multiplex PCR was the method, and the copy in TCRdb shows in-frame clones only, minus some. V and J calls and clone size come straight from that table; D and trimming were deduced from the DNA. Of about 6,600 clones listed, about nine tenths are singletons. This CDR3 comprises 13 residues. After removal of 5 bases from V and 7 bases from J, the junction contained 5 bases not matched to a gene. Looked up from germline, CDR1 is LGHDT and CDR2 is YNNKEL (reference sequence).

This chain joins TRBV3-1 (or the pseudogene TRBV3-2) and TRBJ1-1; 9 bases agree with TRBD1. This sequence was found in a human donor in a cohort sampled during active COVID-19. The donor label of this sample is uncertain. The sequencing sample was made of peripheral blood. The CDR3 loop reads CASSSGQGREAFF. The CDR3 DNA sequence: TGTGCCAGCAGCTCGGGACAGGGACGTGAAGCTTTCTTT.